The 12 T cell receptor beta chains given below trace back to one sample, sequenced in a study of CD8 T cells in ankylosing spondylitis. Study results and caveats: It appeared that ankylosing spondylitis blood was characterized by a TCR beta motif of 8 or 9 highly homologous variants.

TCRdb re-called the 5' RACE reads with MiXCR, one entry per CDR3 protein. The table shows fewer than 550,000 distinct CDR3 sequences, with roughly 5.3% occurring only once. What these receptors recognize is not known. The material sequenced was blood, either unsorted or a sorted T cell fraction (not recorded which). The source of these receptors is a male donor with ankylosing spondylitis.

This clonotype showed up many times. This chain joins TRBV20-1 and TRBJ1-5, with D tentatively TRBD1 (5 bases). The CDR3 is 14 residues long. The V end lost 0 bases, the J end lost 4 bases, and 10 bases lay between the germline ends. Germline CDR1 and CDR2: DFQATT and SNEGSKA (reference sequence). Written as DNA, the CDR3 is TGCAGTGCTAGAGATCGCGCAGGGAATCAGCCCCAGCATTTT. It yields the protein CSARDRAGNQPQHF.

In this sample, this clonotype turned up many times. The chain uses TRBV7-2 and TRBJ2-1; 10 nucleotides align to TRBD2. Germline lookup yields CDR1 SGHTA and CDR2 FQGNSA. V shed 2 bases and J 10 bases; nucleotides not matched to a gene: 11. The CDR3 has 16 residues. CDR3 coding DNA: TGTGCCAGCAGCTTACTTGCTAGCGGGGGCGGGGGAGAGCAGTTCTTC. Protein product: CASSLLASGGGGEQFF.

This clonotype was detected ten times or more. The gene calls are TRBV5-4 and TRBJ2-3, with 7 bases fitting TRBD2. The length of the CDR3 is 13 residues. The V gene end was trimmed by 4 bases and the J gene end by 4 bases; junction bases not matched to a gene: 3. Germline CDR1 and CDR2: SGHNT and YYREEE (reference sequence). The CDR3 sequence: CASSNSGADTQYF. The DNA of the CDR3 is TGTGCCAGCAGCAACAGCGGGGCAGATACGCAGTATTTT.

This clonotype was seen ten or more times. The chain combines TRBV6-1 with TRBJ1-2; tentatively, D is TRBD1 (6 bases). Trimming left V 5 bases short and J 4 bases short, with 17 bases between. Germline CDR1 reads MNHNS; CDR2 reads SASEGT. The CDR3 loop spans 15 amino acids. The CDR3 coding sequence is TGTGCCAGCAGTAGCGAGACAGGCGGCGGCTATGGCTACACCTTC. Protein: CASSSETGGGYGYTF.

This clonotype was recorded at least ten times. V is TRBV7-8 and J is TRBJ2-5, with a possible D match to TRBD1 (6 bases). Germline values: CDR1 SGHVS, CDR2 FQNEAQ. The ends were cut back, 0 bases at V and 2 bases at J, with 10 bases in the middle. The CDR3 covers 15 residues. CDR3 bases: TGTGCCAGCAGCTTAGCTCGGACAGATCAAGAGACCCAGTACTTC. It specifies CASSLARTDQETQYF.

This clonotype was picked up many times. The chain recombines TRBV5-1 with TRBJ1-3; the D is unclear. V gave up 0 bases and J gave up 3 bases, with 13 bases separating them. The CDR3 totals 16 residues. CDR1 is SGHRS, CDR2 YFSETQ, per germline. This chain's CDR3 is CASSLAGRDYGNTIYF. As DNA, the CDR3 is TGCGCCAGCAGCTTGGCCGGTAGGGATTATGGAAACACCATATATTTT.

This clonotype was seen ten or more times. The rearrangement uses TRBV7-2 and TRBJ2-1, with D possibly matching TRBD2 (6 bases). This CDR3 region has 15 residues. Germline-derived CDR1 and CDR2 are SGHTA and FQGNSA. The ends were cut back, 3 bases at V and 4 bases at J, with 13 bases in the middle. CDR3 DNA: TGTGCCAGCAGCTTGGGGGGAGTTGGGTACAATGAGCAGTTCTTC. Protein sequence: CASSLGGVGYNEQFF.

This clonotype was seen repeatedly, ten times or more. The V gene is TRBV7-4, the J gene TRBJ1-1; tentative D call: TRBD1 (6 bases). Trimming left V 4 bases short and J 1 base short, with 13 bases between. Germline V gene data show CDR1 as SGHVT and CDR2 as SQSDAQ. This CDR3 region has 15 residues. Here the CDR3 reads CASSWYEDRNTEAFF. The CDR3 DNA follows: TGTGCCAGCAGCTGGTATGAGGACAGGAACACTGAAGCTTTCTTT.

This clonotype was picked up many times. This chain links TRBV6-1 with TRBJ2-6; TRBD1 is a possible D gene (6 bases). CDR1 and CDR2 from the germline V gene are MNHNS and SASEGT. The length of the CDR3 is 15 residues. The V and J ends lost 2 bases and 2 bases respectively, with 7 bases between them. For the CDR3, the DNA is TGTGCCAGCAGTGAAACAGGGCCTGGGGCCAACGTCCTGACTTTC. It translates to CASSETGPGANVLTF.

V gene TRBV7-2 combines with J gene TRBJ2-7; D remains ambiguous. Germline V gene lookup returns CDR1 SGHTA and CDR2 FQGNSA. This CDR3 has 15 amino acids. Trimming cost V 5 bases and J 5 bases, with 19 bases left between them. The CDR3 region is CASSTRAGYDDEQYF. CDR3 nucleotide sequence: TGTGCCAGCAGCACCCGGGCTGGGTACGACGACGAGCAGTACTTC.

This clonotype came up many times. The J gene is TRBJ2-3, the V gene TRBV7-2; D gene uncertain. The V and J ends lost 1 base and 6 bases respectively, with 11 bases between them. In germline, CDR1 is SGHTA, CDR2 FQGNSA. This CDR3 contains 14 residues. The CDR3: CASSLEMNRDTQYF. The CDR3 nucleotides read TGTGCCAGCAGCTTAGAGATGAATAGGGATACGCAGTATTTT. Supplemented by reference TRBV7-2 and TRBJ2-3, the full variable domain reads GAGVSQSPSNKVTEKGKDVELRCDPISGHTALYWYRQSLGQGLEFLIYFQGNSAPDKSGLPSDRFSAERTGGSVSTLTIQRTQQEDSAVYLCASSLEMNRDTQYFGPGTRLTVL.

This clonotype came up many times. The chain has TRBV7-9 and TRBJ2-3; 7 positions agree with TRBD2. Germline-derived CDR1 and CDR2 are SEHNR and FQNEAQ (reference sequence). With V trimmed by 2 bases and J by 1 base, 6 bases remained unmatched. The CDR3 covers 16 residues. CDR3 nucleotide sequence: TGTGCCAGCAGCTTAAGAAACAGCGGGGGCACAGATACGCAGTATTTT. Its protein is CASSLRNSGGTDTQYF.